Listed below are T cell receptor beta chains from one sample, sequenced in a study of molecular identifiers for immune sequencing clone quantification. Each CDR3 protein is one row after TCRdb ran MiXCR on the PCR reads. The sample records about 65,000 distinct CDR3 sequences, around 17% being singletons. The material sequenced was naive CD8+ T cells from blood, with Jurkat cell RNA spiked in. All receptors come from a human donor in good health. Some libraries in this study had Jurkat cell RNA spiked in. CDR3s include the opening cysteine and the closing phenylalanine or tryptophan. Clone size is given for some rows only: seen once, a few or many times, or a class if the clone is expanded.

>TRBV4-1|many
CASSQGVGFEAFF
>TRBV5-6|many
CASSLAGSGEQFF
>TRBV4-2|many
CASSQDVTPDEQFF
>TRBV11-2|many
CASSLAIPGHLYNEQFF
>TRBV6-1|many
CASSEGDHFTDTQYF
>TRBV10-3|many
CAIRGNSGRGPSSTDTQYF
>TRBV13|many
CASSQGLAGDTQYF
>TRBV20-1|few
CSARDLGLAGRETQYF
>TRBV6-2/TRBV6-3|-
CASSPPLLAGHLRWQFF
>TRBV6-5|many
CASSYFSGDPRPEAFF
>TRBV6-4|many
CASSYAGAPGDTQYF
>TRBV7-2|few
CASSPVGTGSEQYF
>TRBV2|-
CASNRDAALQFF
>TRBV14|-
CASSQDINSFSGANVLTF
>TRBV11-1|few
CASSFAGTNYEQYF
>TRBV7-8|many
CASSLALGGLPNNEQFF
>TRBV19|many
CASSNGQWLNEKLFF
>TRBV29-1|many
CSVEASGSVTGELFF
>TRBV7-2|-
CASSPHRIQLNTEVFF
>TRBV25-1|-
CAGGEYATHEPVYEQYF
>TRBV19|many
CASSTALAGYTDTQYF
>TRBV20-1|many
CSARSYGRDYEQYF
>TRBV20-1|many
CSARDRGQGYSYLEAFF
>TRBV9|many
CASSLDKSRYEQYF
>TRBV7-9|many
CASSLTVLETQYF
>TRBV29-1|-
CSGSLDSGSYEQHF
>TRBV7-2|many
CASSSFGGKAYEQYF
>TRBV9|-
CASSSRTDTQYF
>TRBV2|-
CASSARGDQPQHF
>TRBV4-1|-
CASSLRTGSSYEQYF
>TRBV5-5|-
CASSQGADNSPPHF
>TRBV9|-
CASSPRGTAGYEQYF
>TRBV6-1|many
CASIRQAGDEQYF
>TRBV10-3|many
CAISEPGLAGDTQYF
>TRBV3-1|many
CASSLRLAGSKNIQYF
>TRBV29-1|many
CSVVEGDSYNEQFF
>TRBV29-1|few
CSDRDSLNYGYTF
>TRBV6-2/TRBV6-3|many
CASSYSALAPLDEQFF
>TRBV7-3|many
CASSLDSGSNEQYF
>TRBV2|-
CASEGQTGELFF
>TRBV30|few
CARSDLLATNGGQFF
>TRBV3-1|many
CASSQEVTGNTEAFF
>TRBV12-1|-
CASSFQRGTFCEQYF
>TRBV4-2|many
CASSQDATGELFF
>TRBV7-6|many
CASSLLAGAQETQYF
>TRBV6-1|-
CASSEGDRMIYNEQFF
>TRBV7-9|-
CASSLPAGSGSETQYF
>TRBV7-8|many
CASSYRRGVSNQPQHF
>TRBV30|many
CAWGPGTALYGYTF
>TRBV2|many
CASSDVLDLYNSPLHF
>TRBV9|-
CASSVVPKSKSGLYGYTF
>TRBV2|many
CASSEVGAGVGTDTQYF
>TRBV6-6|many
CASAQGTYEQYF
>TRBV20-1|-
CSAAGTSIHEQYF
>TRBV12-3/TRBV12-4|many
CASSSRTSGDNEQFF
>TRBV7-9|many
CASSPGLFMADTQYF
>TRBV3-1|-
CASSQVRRGCTGELFF